This T cell receptor (beta chain) appears in the sequencing data of a study of beta chain features in type 1 diabetes. Notes on this clone: Antigen specificity is unknown.

Sorting of CD4+ naive, central memory, regulatory and stem cell-like memory cells was performed via CD45RO/CCR7/CD25/CD127/CD95/CD27. Of the isolated RNA, all was reverse transcribed, and so the sequenced material was expressed TCRB transcripts. Data came from immunoSEQ multiplex PCR; TCRdb stores just in-frame clones and leaves some out. The sample has around 240,000 clones, roughly 17% seen once. This CDR3 contains 13 residues. V was trimmed by 6 bases and J by 5 bases, leaving 12 bases between them. The V gene's germline CDR1 is MNHEY and CDR2 SMNVEV (reference sequence). General study points: Across all four CD4+ subsets, people with type 1 diabetes showed modestly shorter TCRB CDR3s.

V and J are TRBV27 and TRBJ2-3; D is undetermined. The sequencing input was naive CD4+ T cells from blood. The receptor was isolated from a man younger than 45 with type 1 diabetes. The CDR3 coding sequence is TGTGCCAGCAGATTAGGTGGACGAGATACGCAGTATTTT. Its translation is CASRLGGRDTQYF.